This T cell receptor beta chain was obtained from a study of post-analysis software for immune sequencing data. About the research overall: Patients had relapsing-remitting, secondary progressive or progressive-relapsing multiple sclerosis; some lacked subtype.

Presence of unique molecular identifiers characterized the TCR beta cDNA libraries. TCRdb fed the PCR reads into MiXCR, producing one record per CDR3 protein. The sample contains 650,000 to 900,000 distinct CDR3 sequences, around 42% of which appear only once. Study-wide results and caveats: The authors found that F measure strongly co-clustered same-batch samples.

Regarding this clonotype: What it binds is unknown.

The sample consisted of blood. The clonotype comes from a girl aged 10 to 17 with multiple sclerosis.

The CDR3 DNA follows: TGCAGTGCTAGCCAAGCCCTTGGGAGCAATCAGCCCCAGCATTTT. Translation: CSASQALGSNQPQHF. The chain combines TRBV20-1 with TRBJ1-5, with no clear D. CDR3 size: 15 residues. V was cut by 3 bases and J by 1 base, with 13 bases left in between. The germline CDR1 and CDR2 sequences are DFQATT and SNEGSKA (reference sequence).